A single sample is the source of the 15 T cell receptor beta chains below, sequenced in a study of cytomegalovirus exposure and HLA in healthy donors. Amplification used 60 Vbeta primers and 13 Jbeta primers. Here immunoSEQ multiplex PCR was the method, and the copy in TCRdb shows in-frame clones only, minus some. The profile shows more than 100,000 clones, around 10% of them singletons. The source material was PBMCs. The source is a woman aged 40 to 50 in good health and CMV-seropositive.

CDR3 DNA sequence: TGTGCCAGCAGCGTAGCTGTGACAGGAGAGACCCAGTACTTC. Translating gives CASSVAVTGETQYF. The V and J genes are TRBV9 and TRBJ2-5; a weak D match, TRBD1 (6 bases). Germline-derived CDR1 and CDR2 are SGDLS and YYNGEE. The V end lost 0 bases, the J end lost 4 bases, and 10 bases lay between the germline ends. This CDR3 has 14 residues. The variable domain in full, completed from reference TRBV9 and TRBJ2-5, reads DSGVTQTPKHLITATGQRVTLRCSPRSGDLSVYWYQQSLDQGLQFLIQYYNGEERAKGNILERFSAQQFPDLHSELNLSSLELGDSALYFCASSVAVTGETQYFGPGTRLLVL.

This clone was observed a handful of times. The genes are TRBV2 and TRBJ1-3; 10 bases fit TRBD1. Germline trimming cut 5 bases from V and 4 bases from J; bases unmatched to any gene: 8. The CDR3 is made up of 16 amino acids. Germline V CDR1 and CDR2: SNHLY, FYNNEI. CDR3 nucleotides: TGTGCCAGCAGTCCTCAGACAGGGGGCTTCGGAAACACCATATATTTT. Protein: CASSPQTGGFGNTIYF.

This clone has just a few counts. The chain uses TRBV19 and TRBJ1-5; 7 nucleotides align to TRBD1. CDR1 and CDR2 (germline): LNHDA, SQIVND (reference sequence). CDR3 length: 14 residues. J lost 6 bases, V lost 6 bases, and 8 bases had no gene match. The DNA for the CDR3 is TGTGCCAGTAGCCAGGCAGGGGGAAGTCAGCCCCAGCATTTT. It yields the protein CASSQAGGSQPQHF. Filled out from reference TRBV19 and TRBJ1-5, the complete variable domain reads DGGITQSPKYLFRKEGQNVTLSCEQNLNHDAMYWYRQDPGQGLRLIYYSQIVNDFQKGDIAEGYSVSREKKESFPLTVTSAQKNPTAFYLCASSQAGGSQPQHFGDGTRLSIL.

This clone occurred a few times. Other DNA sequences in the same sample also yield this CDR3. The V call is TRBV6-4, the J call TRBJ1-1, with TRBD1 as a possible D gene (6 bases). Trimming took 7 bases from V and 2 from J, leaving 17 bases between them. The germline CDR1 and CDR2 sequences are MRHNA and SNTAGT. CDR3 size: 15 residues. The CDR3 loop reads CASTEPRGFNTEAFF. In nucleotides, the CDR3 is TGTGCCAGCACCGAACCCAGGGGATTTAACACTGAAGCTTTCTTT.

The chain joins TRBV7-2 to TRBJ2-5; 8 bases map to TRBD2. V was clipped by 5 bases and J by 2 bases; unmatched bases: 4. Germline V gene data show CDR1 as SGHTA and CDR2 as FQGNSA. The CDR3 covers 14 residues. Written as DNA, the CDR3 is TGTGCCAGCAGCCGGGGGGGATCACAAGAGACCCAGTACTTC. Translated: CASSRGGSQETQYF.

This sequence joins TRBV10-3 and TRBJ1-2; 10 bases are a match to TRBD1. The CDR3 consists of 13 residues. V dropped 4 bases and J dropped 6; count of bases not matched to a gene: 2. The germline CDR1 and CDR2 sequences are ENHRY and SYGVKD. CDR3 coding DNA: TGTGCCATCAGTGTTGGACAGGGGGATGGCTACACCTTC. Translating it yields CAISVGQGDGYTF.

The chain is built from TRBV2 and TRBJ1-1, with D possibly matching TRBD1 (5 bases). V lost 0 bases and J 6 bases, leaving 8 bases between the germline ends. The CDR3 has 13 amino acids. CDR1 and CDR2 from the germline V gene are SNHLY and FYNNEI. This chain's CDR3 is CASSEAGVPEAFF. CDR3 nucleotides: TGTGCCAGCAGTGAAGCAGGGGTTCCTGAAGCTTTCTTT.

This chain uses TRBV2 with TRBJ1-3; D possibly corresponds to TRBD1 (6 bases). Deletions cut 8 bases from V and 1 base from J, with 9 bases between. CDR1 and CDR2 from the germline V gene are SNHLY and FYNNEI. CDR3 length: 13 residues. For the CDR3, the DNA is TGTGCCAGCGAGACAGGATCTGGAAACACCATATATTTT. Translation gives CASETGSGNTIYF.

This clone was seen more than once but under ten times. V is TRBV13 and J is TRBJ2-7, with 10 bases identical to TRBD1. This CDR3 spans 14 amino acids. V was clipped by 5 bases and J by 4 bases; unmatched bases: 5. Germline V gives CDR1 PRHDT, CDR2 FYEKMQ (reference sequence). The chain's CDR3 is CASSPRQGAYEQYF. The CDR3 DNA sequence: TGTGCCAGCAGCCCGCGACAGGGGGCTTACGAGCAGTACTTC.

This clone was observed a handful of times. The V call is TRBV5-1, the J call TRBJ2-1; 12 nucleotides align to TRBD2. The length of the CDR3 is 14 residues. Germline V gives CDR1 SGHRS, CDR2 YFSETQ. With V trimmed by 5 bases and J by 4 bases, 1 base remained unmatched. Here the CDR3 DNA reads TGCGCCAGCAGAGGGACTAGCGGGTACAATGAGCAGTTCTTC. Protein product: CASRGTSGYNEQFF.

This clone was observed a handful of times. V usage is TRBV10-3 and J usage is TRBJ1-2; tentatively, D is TRBD1 (5 bases). The CDR3 is made up of 12 amino acids. V lost 0 bases to trimming and J lost 7 bases, with 6 bases between them. Per the germline V gene, CDR1 is ENHRY and CDR2 is SYGVKD. For the CDR3, the DNA is TGTGCCATCAGTGAGTCTAGGGGTGGCTACACCTTC. Its translation: CAISESRGGYTF.

This clone has only a few counts. The J gene is TRBJ1-5, the V gene TRBV2; the D gene is possibly TRBD1 (6 bases). The CDR3 loop spans 13 amino acids. V was clipped by 8 bases and J by 4 bases, with 12 bases between them. The V gene's germline CDR1 is SNHLY and CDR2 FYNNEI. For the CDR3, the DNA is TGTGCCAGCGGGACAAGAGAGAATCAGCCCCAGCATTTT. Its translation: CASGTRENQPQHF.

This clone was seen more than once but under ten times. The chain uses TRBV7-2 and TRBJ1-2; TRBD1 aligns across 10 bases. The CDR3 is 14 amino acids. CDR1 and CDR2 (germline): SGHTA, FQGNSA. V trimming: 3 bases; J trimming: 6 bases; junction bases outside the gene matches: 4. The CDR3 sequence is CASSLGQGINGYTF. CDR3 nucleotides: TGTGCCAGCAGCTTGGGACAGGGGATAAATGGCTACACCTTC.

There are a few counts of this clone. The rearrangement uses TRBV5-1 and TRBJ2-1; 7 nucleotides align to TRBD1. The germline V gene encodes CDR1 SGHRS and CDR2 YFSETQ. The J segment lost 4 bases and the V segment lost 3 bases, leaving 7 bases of the junction unmatched. CDR3 length: 15 residues. The CDR3 DNA sequence: TGCGCCAGCAGCTCCGAGGGACAGAGATACAATGAGCAGTTCTTC. Encoded protein: CASSSEGQRYNEQFF. Full variable domain (missing parts from reference TRBV5-1 and TRBJ2-1): KAGVTQTPRYLIKTRGQQVTLSCSPISGHRSVSWYQQTPGQGLQFLFEYFSETQRNKGNFPGRFSGRQFSNSRSEMNVSTLELGDSALYLCASSSEGQRYNEQFFGPGTRLTVL.

This clone was counted between two and nine times. The chain employs TRBV2 and TRBJ2-2, with D uncertain. Germline CDR1 is SNHLY and CDR2 is FYNNEI. The germline V and J ends were trimmed by 2 bases and 2 bases, with 9 bases remaining between them. The CDR3 loop spans 15 amino acids. The CDR3 region is CASSERHTNTGELFF. The CDR3 nucleotides read TGTGCCAGCAGTGAAAGACATACTAACACCGGGGAGCTGTTTTTT.